These 14 T cell receptor beta chains share one sample of origin, sequenced in a study of vaccination and CD4 T cells after COVID-19. Treatment denoted: roughly 11-day PBMC culture with coronavirus spike peptide pools or control peptides (ViraFEST assay). Sequencing of cultured CD4+ T cell DNA used the Oncomine TCR Beta short-read assay. TCRdb redid the calling of the PCR reads with MiXCR, one entry per CDR3 protein. The sample has about 15,000 distinct CDR3 sequences; approximately 49% are singletons. Their antigens remain unidentified. The sequencing input was CD4+ T cells from blood, cultured in vitro. All receptors come from a human donor who had recovered from COVID-19.

J is TRBJ2-1 and V is TRBV28; TRBD2 matches at 8 bases. This CDR3 contains 14 residues. Germline loops: CDR1 MDHEN, CDR2 SYDVKM. After removal of 6 bases from V and 7 bases from J, the junction contained 8 bases not matched to a gene. The CDR3 reads CASRPGGPANEQFF. CDR3 coding DNA: TGTGCCAGCAGGCCGGGGGGGCCGGCGAATGAGCAGTTCTTC.

This clonotype was found a few times. V usage is TRBV20-1 and J usage is TRBJ2-5; 7 nucleotides match TRBD2. There are 12 residues in the CDR3. Trimming cost V 1 base and J 5 bases; bases outside gene matches: 1. Germline V gene data show CDR1 as DFQATT and CDR2 as SNEGSKA (reference sequence). CDR3 nucleotide sequence: TGCAGTGCTAGAGGACTAGCCGAGACCCAGTACTTC. Translating it yields CSARGLAETQYF.

This clonotype was seen a handful of times. The gene calls are TRBV7-9 and TRBJ2-7; D is uncertain. The CDR3 runs to 14 residues. Germline CDR1 is SEHNR and CDR2 is FQNEAQ (reference sequence). V was cut by 2 bases and J by 3 bases, with 11 bases left in between. The CDR3 reads CASSLKTERYEQYF. The CDR3 DNA is TGTGCCAGCAGCTTAAAAACAGAACGCTACGAGCAGTACTTC.

This clonotype showed up just a few times. The chain joins TRBV20-1 to TRBJ1-5; D gene unclear. CDR1 is DFQATT, CDR2 SNEGSKA, per germline (reference sequence). V was cut by 0 bases and J by 4 bases, with 10 bases left in between. The CDR3 length is 14 residues. The CDR3 sequence is CSARDPRTNQPQHF. Here the CDR3 DNA reads TGCAGTGCTAGAGATCCACGGACTAATCAGCCCCAGCATTTT.

This chain uses TRBV10-3 with TRBJ2-1; 9 bases align to TRBD1. CDR3 length equals 15 residues. Looked up from germline, CDR1 is ENHRY and CDR2 is SYGVKD. Trimming cost V 4 bases and J 6 bases; bases outside gene matches: 7. The CDR3 coding sequence is TGTGCCATCAGTGCCCGGGGACAGGGTATCAATGAGCAGTTCTTC. Its translation is CAISARGQGINEQFF.

V usage is TRBV30 and J usage is TRBJ2-7; the match to TRBD1 covers 7 bases. The V and J ends lost 2 bases and 3 bases, in that order; junction bases with no gene match: 1. The CDR3 runs to 12 residues. The germline V gene encodes CDR1 GTSNPN and CDR2 SVGIG (reference sequence). The CDR3 DNA sequence: TGTGCCTGGAGTCGACAGGGCTACGAGCAGTACTTC. This sequence encodes CAWSRQGYEQYF. The full variable domain, rest sourced from reference TRBV30 and TRBJ2-7, is SQTIHQWPATLVQPVGSPLSLECTVEGTSNPNLYWYRQAAGRGLQLLFYSVGIGQISSEVPQNLSASRPQDRQFILSSKKLLLSDSGFYLCAWSRQGYEQYFGPGTRLTVT.

This chain links TRBV18 with TRBJ2-7; D remains unclear. The CDR3 sequence is 12 residues long. Germline CDR1 KGHSH, CDR2 LQKENI. The V end lost 1 base, the J end lost 5 bases, and 6 bases lay between the germline ends. CDR3 in DNA: TGTGCCAGCTCACCACGTCAGGACGAGCAGTACTTC. This translates into CASSPRQDEQYF.

V is TRBV2 and J is TRBJ2-3; D is perhaps TRBD2 (7 bases). This CDR3 is built from 16 residues. The germline V gene encodes CDR1 SNHLY and CDR2 FYNNEI. The V gene lost 7 bases and the J gene lost 1 base, with 18 bases spanning the gap. CDR3 sequence reads: CASKGGLSDRTDTQYF. The DNA for the CDR3 is TGTGCCAGCAAGGGGGGACTATCGGACCGCACAGATACGCAGTATTTT.

The chain carries TRBV6-4 and TRBJ2-6; no firm D call. Per germline, CDR1 MRHNA and CDR2 SNTAGT. V gave up 7 bases and J gave up 4 bases, with 23 bases separating them. There are 18 residues in the CDR3. This CDR3 reads CASIARVRRISGANVLTF. CDR3 nucleotides: TGTGCCAGCATCGCACGAGTCAGGCGTATCTCCGGGGCCAACGTCCTGACTTTC.

The J gene is TRBJ2-3, the V gene TRBV9; D remains unclear. The CDR3 has 16 amino acids. Germline-derived CDR1 and CDR2 are SGDLS and YYNGEE. Trimming took off 4 bases at V and 2 bases at J, with 17 bases between the two ends. This CDR3 reads CASSPRTNLVTDTQYF. Here the CDR3 DNA reads TGTGCCAGCAGCCCCCGGACCAACCTAGTCACAGATACGCAGTATTTT.

The chain links TRBV12-3 or TRBV12-4 to TRBJ2-3, with 8 bases identical to TRBD2. V was clipped by 3 bases and J by 2 bases; unmatched bases: 4. The CDR3 spans 15 residues. The CDR3 nucleotides are TGTGCCAGCAGTTTCCGCGGGGGGATCACAGATACGCAGTATTTT. Protein sequence: CASSFRGGITDTQYF.

The chain joins TRBV6-5 to TRBJ1-1, with D perhaps matching TRBD1 (5 bases). Deletions cut 1 base from V and 0 bases from J, with 15 bases between. This CDR3 region has 17 residues. Germline V gene lookup returns CDR1 MNHEY and CDR2 SVGAGI. The CDR3 reads CASSYWGRGRMNTEAFF. CDR3 nucleotide sequence: TGTGCCAGCAGTTACTGGGGACGGGGTCGGATGAACACTGAAGCTTTCTTT.

The J gene is TRBJ1-5, the V gene TRBV6-1, with D possibly TRBD1 on 6 matching bases. This CDR3 is 17 amino acids long. CDR1 MNHNS and CDR2 SASEGT come from the germline V gene. The V end lost 6 bases, the J end lost 3 bases, and 21 bases lay between the germline ends. DNA for the CDR3: TGTGCCAGCAGCCGTACTCGAAGGACAGCCTCCAATCAGCCCCAGCATTTT. It yields the protein CASSRTRRTASNQPQHF.

The genes are TRBV10-3 and TRBJ2-5; D uncertain. The ends were cut back, 0 bases at V and 5 bases at J, with 10 bases in the middle. The V gene's germline CDR1 is ENHRY and CDR2 SYGVKD. This CDR3 is built from 14 residues. CDR3 protein: CAISESVGAETQYF. As DNA, the CDR3 is TGTGCCATCAGTGAGTCGGTAGGTGCGGAGACCCAGTACTTC.